What follows is one TCR beta chain and its context. Its specificity is not known. The sample originates from a study of somatic mutations in cytotoxic T cells in rheumatoid arthritis. Study overall: Selected populations of V beta antibody-stained T cells underwent flow sorting at nearly 100% purity; these encompassed V beta1+ cells subjected to TCRB sequencing.

Whole-study findings and limits: Age-matched healthy controls and rheumatoid arthritis patients had CD8+ T-cell clonality that did not differ significantly. The slightly lower representation of TRBV07 among rheumatoid arthritis patients did not undergo correction for multiple comparisons.

Germline V lookup: CDR1 LNHDA, CDR2 SQIVND (reference sequence). The CDR3 runs 16 residues. V gave up 3 bases and J gave up 5 bases; unmatched junction bases: 8. The method was immunoSEQ multiplex PCR; TCRdb's version includes in-frame clones alone and lacks a portion of them. The sample has about 9,200 clones, about three quarters seen once. The sequence derives from an adult with rheumatoid arthritis. The sequenced sample consisted of CD8+ T cells sorted from blood. The chain couples TRBV19 to TRBJ2-3, with TRBD2 matching over 10 bases. This CDR3 reads CASSMGSGGPGDTQYF. CDR3 in DNA: TGTGCCAGTAGTATGGGTAGCGGGGGGCCAGGAGATACGCAGTATTTT.